These 10 T cell receptor beta chains were all obtained from the same sample, sequenced in a study of blood T cell repertoires in COVID-19. Only in-frame clones appear in the TCRdb table, and some are missing; sequencing was by immunoSEQ multiplex PCR. This sample yields some 17,000 clones, of which about 80% are seen a single time; 9.5% to 12% belongs to the top ten. The sequencing input was peripheral blood. The receptors originated from a man older than 75 with acute or convalescent COVID-19.

The chain employs TRBV6-5 and TRBJ1-1; D is uncertain. Trimming removed 5 bases at V and 1 base at J, with 8 bases between. The V gene's germline CDR1 is MNHEY and CDR2 SVGAGI. This CDR3 spans 13 amino acids. For the CDR3, the DNA is TGTGCCAGCAGTATGTTAGCGAACACTGAAGCTTTCTTT. Amino acid sequence: CASSMLANTEAFF.

This clone was seen a few times. V gene TRBV18 combines with J gene TRBJ1-4; 7 bases map to TRBD1. This CDR3 contains 13 residues. V shed 8 bases and J 0 bases; nucleotides not matched to a gene: 0. CDR1 is KGHSH, CDR2 LQKENI, per germline. CDR3 DNA sequence: TGTGCCAGCGGACAGGCAACTAATGAAAAACTGTTTTTT. Translating it yields CASGQATNEKLFF. Combining the CDR3 with reference TRBV18 and TRBJ1-4 gives the whole variable domain NAGVMQNPRHLVRRRGQEARLRCSPMKGHSHVYWYRQLPEEGLKFMVYLQKENIIDESGMPKERFSAEFPKEGPSILRIQQVVRGDSAAYFCASGQATNEKLFFGSGTQLSVL.

The chain couples TRBV28 to TRBJ2-6; 7 positions match TRBD2. The CDR3 covers 17 residues. V gave up 8 bases and J gave up 0 bases; unmatched junction bases: 10. Germline-derived CDR1 and CDR2 are MDHEN and SYDVKM. Here the CDR3 reads CASYKSGARSGANVLTF. The CDR3 DNA reads TGTGCCAGCTATAAGAGCGGGGCGCGCTCTGGGGCCAACGTCCTGACTTTC.

The chain recombines TRBV27 with TRBJ2-7; TRBD2 matches at 9 bases. The CDR3 totals 15 residues. Germline V lookup: CDR1 MNHEY, CDR2 SMNVEV (reference sequence). The V and J ends lost 3 bases and 5 bases, in that order; junction bases with no gene match: 8. This CDR3 is CASSFSGAGGNEQYF. The DNA for the CDR3 is TGTGCCAGCAGTTTTTCGGGAGCGGGGGGTAACGAGCAGTACTTC.

The chain employs TRBV24-1 and TRBJ1-2; 10 nucleotides line up with TRBD1. The V and J ends lost 7 bases and 5 bases, in that order; junction bases with no gene match: 6. Germline loops: CDR1 KGHDR, CDR2 SFDVKD. CDR3 length: 14 amino acids. CDR3 bases: TGTGCCACCAGGCCCGGGACAGGGGCTTATGGCTACACCTTC. Amino acid sequence: CATRPGTGAYGYTF.

This clone has just a few counts. The chain joins TRBV12-3 or TRBV12-4 to TRBJ1-1; D perhaps matches TRBD1 (6 bases). The CDR3 consists of 13 residues. V lost 4 bases, J lost 5 bases, and 11 bases lay in between. The CDR3 DNA reads as TGTGCCAGCAGTTGGTCAGGGGCTACTGAAGCTTTCTTT. This sequence encodes CASSWSGATEAFF.

This clone was picked up a small number of times. This rearrangement joins TRBV18 to TRBJ2-3; 8 nucleotides agree with TRBD2. The CDR3 is 19 amino acids. Germline V CDR1 and CDR2: KGHSH, LQKENI. J was trimmed by 1 base and V by 2 bases; bases with no gene match: 14. The CDR3 is CASSPMGSGGLWRTDTQYF. In DNA form, the CDR3 reads TGTGCCAGCTCACCAATGGGGTCGGGGGGGCTCTGGCGCACAGATACGCAGTATTTT.

V is TRBV6-5 and J is TRBJ2-7, with a possible D match to TRBD1 (6 bases). Trimming took off 6 bases at V and 0 bases at J, with 15 bases between the two ends. The CDR3 totals 15 residues. Germline V lookup: CDR1 MNHEY, CDR2 SVGAGI. CDR3 sequence: CASRGIGTNSYEQYF. The CDR3 DNA sequence: TGTGCCAGCAGGGGGATCGGGACAAACTCCTACGAGCAGTACTTC.

The gene calls are TRBV7-2 and TRBJ1-1; no clear D gene. The CDR3 is 14 residues long. V was trimmed by 3 bases and J by 2 bases, leaving 10 bases between them. Looked up from germline, CDR1 is SGHTA and CDR2 is FQGNSA. CDR3 DNA: TGTGCCAGCAGCTTCTTACGAGCTAACACTGAAGCTTTCTTT. Translated: CASSFLRANTEAFF.

The gene calls are TRBV5-1 and TRBJ2-1; D is unclear. The CDR3 length is 15 residues. Looked up from germline, CDR1 is SGHRS and CDR2 is YFSETQ. Trimming took 3 bases from V and 0 from J, leaving 10 bases between them. CDR3 nucleotides: TGCGCCAGCAGCTCTGACTTGAGCTCCTACAATGAGCAGTTCTTC. Protein: CASSSDLSSYNEQFF.